The rows below give T cell receptor beta chains drawn from one sample of a study of shared clonotypes between healthy human individuals. Profiled with immunoSEQ multiplex PCR; TCRdb holds only in-frame clones, not every one. The table has about 1,500,000 clones, 96% seen once; the top ten hold approximately 1.2%. Material: naive CD4+ T cells sorted from blood. These receptors were taken from a man aged 30-40 years in good health. CDR3s include the opening cysteine and the closing phenylalanine or tryptophan. The D gene is left open where the match is weak. Rows give clone size only sometimes, using once, few, many, or a class for an expanded clone.

V	D	J	size	CDR3	DNA
TRBV29-1	-	TRBJ2-1	-	CSVEDQWPASGNEQFF	TGCAGCGTTGAAGATCAGTGGCCCGCCTCGGGCAATGAGCAGTTCTTC
TRBV28	-	TRBJ1-2	-	CASSDGTVITYGYTF	TGTGCCAGCAGCGACGGGACGGTTATTACCTATGGCTACACCTTC
TRBV7-9	-	TRBJ2-7	once	CASSHSLAHSYEQYF	TGTGCCAGCAGCCATTCGCTAGCGCACTCCTACGAGCAGTACTTC
TRBV18	-	TRBJ2-7	-	CASSLGSYEQYF	TGTGCCAGCTCACTTGGCTCCTACGAGCAGTACTTC
TRBV9	-	TRBJ2-3	few	CASSVGSTDTQYF	TGTGCCAGCAGCGTAGGTAGCACAGATACGCAGTATTTT
TRBV14	TRBD1	TRBJ2-4	-	CASSRQGLPKNIQYF	TGTGCCAGCAGCCGACAGGGGTTACCCAAAAACATTCAGTACTTC
TRBV19	TRBD1	TRBJ2-3	-	CASSAGQGRTDTQYF	TGTGCCAGTAGCGCCGGACAGGGGAGAACAGATACGCAGTATTTT
TRBV4-3	-	TRBJ1-4	-	CASSRREGRGEKLFF	TGCGCCAGCAGCCGTCGGGAGGGGCGAGGTGAAAAACTGTTTTTT
TRBV11-2	-	TRBJ2-7	-	CASSSRVGSGHEQYF	TGTGCCAGCAGCTCCCGTGTGGGTAGCGGCCACGAGCAGTACTTC
TRBV7-2	-	TRBJ2-7	-	CASSLGGSEYEQYF	TGTGCCAGCAGTTTAGGTGGGAGTGAGTACGAGCAGTACTTC
TRBV5-5	TRBD2	TRBJ2-1	-	CASSLEGSGRVGNEQFF	TGTGCCAGCAGCCTGGAGGGCAGCGGGAGGGTCGGAAATGAGCAGTTCTTC
TRBV18	-	TRBJ2-7	once	CASSPRAQTGDEQYF	TGTGCCAGCTCACCGAGGGCCCAGACAGGAGACGAGCAGTACTTC
TRBV5-1	-	TRBJ2-3	-	CASSHGGTSTDTQYF	TGCGCCAGCAGCCATGGGGGAACTAGCACAGATACGCAGTATTTT
TRBV20-1	-	TRBJ2-1	-	CSARGPTQFF	TGCAGTGCTAGGGGACCCACCCAGTTCTTC
TRBV28	-	TRBJ2-7	once	CASTARVGEQYF	TGTGCCAGCACGGCGCGGGTTGGAGAGCAGTACTTC
TRBV25-1	-	TRBJ2-7	-	CASSEYEYGRAGSYEQYF	TGTGCCAGCAGTGAATATGAATATGGCAGGGCTGGCTCCTACGAGCAGTACTTC
TRBV6-5	TRBD1	TRBJ1-1	-	CASTRGTGGYYEAFF	TGTGCCAGCACCAGAGGGACAGGGGGATACTATGAAGCTTTCTTT
TRBV18	-	TRBJ2-7	-	CASSPSRYSDEQYF	TGTGCCAGCTCACCCTCGAGGTATAGCGACGAGCAGTACTTC
TRBV4-2	-	TRBJ2-2	-	CASSIAGLKTGELFF	TGTGCCAGCAGTATCGCGGGATTGAAGACCGGGGAGCTGTTTTTT